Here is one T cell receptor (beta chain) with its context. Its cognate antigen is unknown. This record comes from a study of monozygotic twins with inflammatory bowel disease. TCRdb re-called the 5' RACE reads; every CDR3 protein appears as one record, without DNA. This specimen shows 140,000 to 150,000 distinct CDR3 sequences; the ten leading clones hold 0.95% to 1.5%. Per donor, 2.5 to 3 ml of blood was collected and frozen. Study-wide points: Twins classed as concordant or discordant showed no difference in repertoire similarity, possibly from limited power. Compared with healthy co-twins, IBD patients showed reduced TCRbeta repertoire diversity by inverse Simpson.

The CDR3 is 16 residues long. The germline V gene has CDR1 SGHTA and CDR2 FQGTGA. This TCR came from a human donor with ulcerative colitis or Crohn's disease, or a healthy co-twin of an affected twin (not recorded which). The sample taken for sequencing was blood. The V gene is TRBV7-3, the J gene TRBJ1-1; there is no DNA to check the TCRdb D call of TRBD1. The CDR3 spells CASSLRPRELNTEAFF.